These T cell receptor beta chains were read from a single sample in a study of spatial heterogeneity in lung cancer. TCRdb independently ran MiXCR on the 5' RACE reads; one entry per CDR3 protein. The table lists about 90,000 distinct CDR3 sequences, over 8.5% of them singletons. The sequencing used PBMCs, collected at surgery. These receptors all stem from a male donor with early-stage non-small cell lung cancer. Both conserved end residues are part of each CDR3. The D gene is left open where the match is weak. Only part of the rows carry a size: once, few, many, or a class if the clone is expanded.

v_call	clone_size	j_call	d_call	cdr3_nt	cdr3_aa
TRBV12-3/TRBV12-4	many	TRBJ2-1	-	TGTGCCAGCAGTTCGGCGGGACAAGCCTACAATGAGCAGTTCTTC	CASSSAGQAYNEQFF
TRBV6-1	few	TRBJ2-7	-	TGTGCCAGCAGTGATGGGGTATGGGAGCAGTACTTC	CASSDGVWEQYF
TRBV6-1	-	TRBJ2-3	TRBD2	TGTGCCAGCAATTCCGGACTAGCGGGGACAGATACGCAGTATTTT	CASNSGLAGTDTQYF
TRBV5-5	-	TRBJ1-4	-	TGTGCCAGCAGCTTGTGGACAGAGGAAAAACTGTTTTTT	CASSLWTEEKLFF
TRBV29-1	many	TRBJ2-4	-	TGCAGCGTTGGGCCCCTGGGAGCCAAAAACATTCAGTACTTC	CSVGPLGAKNIQYF
TRBV7-2	-	TRBJ2-3	-	TGTGCCACCCCGGGGGTCCGCACAGATACGCAGTATTTT	CATPGVRTDTQYF
TRBV5-6	many	TRBJ2-7	-	TGTGCCAGTACAGGGTATGCGGGTCTCTACGAGCAGTACTTC	CASTGYAGLYEQYF
TRBV6-5	few	TRBJ1-1	-	TGTGCCAGCAGTTACCGTGAGACCCGGGACGCTGAAGCTTTCTTT	CASSYRETRDAEAFF
TRBV5-4	many	TRBJ2-4	-	TGTGCCAGCAGTCAAGGACAGACCAAAAACATTCAGTACTTC	CASSQGQTKNIQYF
TRBV5-6	-	TRBJ2-5	-	TGTGCCAGCAGACCGGGATGGGGGGAGACCCAGTACTTC	CASRPGWGETQYF
TRBV20-1	few	TRBJ2-1	-	TGCAGTGCCTGGGGAGGCGATGAGCAGTTCTTC	CSAWGGDEQFF
TRBV6-5	many	TRBJ1-1	TRBD1	TGTGCCAGCAGCCCACCGGGACAGCTAGAAGCTTTCTTT	CASSPPGQLEAFF
TRBV12-3/TRBV12-4	few	TRBJ2-2	-	TGTGCCAGCACTAGCGCCCTCACCGGGGAGCTGTTTTTT	CASTSALTGELFF
TRBV5-1	few	TRBJ2-1	TRBD2	TGCGCCAGCAGCTGGGGTCTAGCGGGATCCTACAATGAGCAGTTCTTC	CASSWGLAGSYNEQFF
TRBV2	few	TRBJ2-7	-	TGTGCCAGCAGTGCAACAGGGCCCGTCTCCTACGAGCAGTACTTC	CASSATGPVSYEQYF
TRBV5-1	few	TRBJ2-7	-	TGCGCCAGCAGCCAGGGGCCGGGGGGTTACTACGAGCAGTACTTC	CASSQGPGGYYEQYF
TRBV10-3	-	TRBJ1-3	-	TGTGCCATCAGTGGGGGGCTACAAAACACCATATATTTT	CAISGGLQNTIYF
TRBV3-1	few	TRBJ2-5	-	TGTGCCAGCAGCCAACTGGAGACCCAGTACTTC	CASSQLETQYF
TRBV3-1	-	TRBJ2-1	-	TGTGCCAGCAGCCCGTACGGAAATGAGCAGTTCTTC	CASSPYGNEQFF
TRBV5-1	few	TRBJ2-7	-	TGCGCCAGCAGCTATTCCCCTAGTTACGAGCAGTACTTC	CASSYSPSYEQYF
TRBV7-3	-	TRBJ2-1	-	TGTGCCAGCAGCTTAGTGTCCGACTCCTACAATGAGCTGTTCTTC	CASSLVSDSYNELFF
TRBV19	many	TRBJ2-6	-	TGTGCCAGTACGCGGGGCTCTGGGGCCAACGTCCTGACTTTC	CASTRGSGANVLTF
TRBV19	many	TRBJ1-2	-	TGTGCCAGTAGTAGAGCAGATGGTGGCTACACCTTC	CASSRADGGYTF
TRBV3-1	many	TRBJ2-3	TRBD2	TGTGCCAGCAGCCAAGATGCCACTAGCGGGGGGCTCACAGATACGCAGTATTTT	CASSQDATSGGLTDTQYF
TRBV20-1	many	TRBJ2-1	-	TGCAGTGCTAGAGATGGGGGGGCCACTGAGCAGTTCTTC	CSARDGGATEQFF
TRBV28	-	TRBJ2-1	-	TGTGCCAGCAGTAGCTCAGGGGATGGCAATGAGCAGTTCTTC	CASSSSGDGNEQFF
TRBV15	many	TRBJ2-3	TRBD2	TGTGCCACCAGCAGAGATCTGTCTAGCGGGAGCACAGATACGCAGTATTTT	CATSRDLSSGSTDTQYF
TRBV4-2	-	TRBJ2-5	TRBD2	TGTGCCAGCAGCCATGGACGACTAGCGGGAGATAGGGAGACCCAGTACTTC	CASSHGRLAGDRETQYF
TRBV7-9	-	TRBJ2-2	-	TGTGCCAGCAGCTTAGCAGTCCTCACCGGGGAGCTGTTTTTT	CASSLAVLTGELFF
TRBV5-1	few	TRBJ2-1	-	TGCGCCAGCAGCTTAGTGGGCGTAAATGAGCAGTTCTTC	CASSLVGVNEQFF
TRBV12-3/TRBV12-4	few	TRBJ2-2	-	TGTGCCAGCAGTTTAGGGGCAGGGAGACACACCGGGGAGCTGTTTTTT	CASSLGAGRHTGELFF
TRBV7-2	many	TRBJ2-5	TRBD2	TGTGCCAGCAGCTCGGGGGGGACGGGAGAGACCCAGTACTTC	CASSSGGTGETQYF
TRBV28	-	TRBJ1-4	-	TGTGCCAGCAGTTTCCCAGGAGGTTATAATGAAAAACTGTTTTTT	CASSFPGGYNEKLFF
TRBV28	few	TRBJ1-5	-	TGTGCCAGCAGTTCGGCTACCAGGGGTAGCAATCAGCCCCAGCATTTT	CASSSATRGSNQPQHF